This T cell receptor (beta chain) is drawn from a study of shared clonotypes between healthy human individuals. Sequenced by immunoSEQ multiplex PCR; TCRdb stores in-frame clones only, minus some. The sample contains over 2 million clones, 80% to 95% of which appear only once. This CDR3 contains 16 residues. V shed 5 bases and J shed 4 bases, with 19 bases lying between them. Germline-derived CDR1 and CDR2 are SGHTA and FQGTGA. The clonotype comes from a man between 18 and 29 years old in good health. Some clones in this sample may be carry-over from other donors' samples. V gene TRBV7-3 combines with J gene TRBJ2-3; TRBD1 is a possible D gene (6 bases). Sequences were obtained from naive CD4+ T cells from PBMCs. Regarding subset: CD45RA+ positively selected. The CDR3, as DNA: TGTGCCAGCAGCCAACTCGACAGGATTCATCCAGATACGCAGTATTTT. Residues: CASSQLDRIHPDTQYF.